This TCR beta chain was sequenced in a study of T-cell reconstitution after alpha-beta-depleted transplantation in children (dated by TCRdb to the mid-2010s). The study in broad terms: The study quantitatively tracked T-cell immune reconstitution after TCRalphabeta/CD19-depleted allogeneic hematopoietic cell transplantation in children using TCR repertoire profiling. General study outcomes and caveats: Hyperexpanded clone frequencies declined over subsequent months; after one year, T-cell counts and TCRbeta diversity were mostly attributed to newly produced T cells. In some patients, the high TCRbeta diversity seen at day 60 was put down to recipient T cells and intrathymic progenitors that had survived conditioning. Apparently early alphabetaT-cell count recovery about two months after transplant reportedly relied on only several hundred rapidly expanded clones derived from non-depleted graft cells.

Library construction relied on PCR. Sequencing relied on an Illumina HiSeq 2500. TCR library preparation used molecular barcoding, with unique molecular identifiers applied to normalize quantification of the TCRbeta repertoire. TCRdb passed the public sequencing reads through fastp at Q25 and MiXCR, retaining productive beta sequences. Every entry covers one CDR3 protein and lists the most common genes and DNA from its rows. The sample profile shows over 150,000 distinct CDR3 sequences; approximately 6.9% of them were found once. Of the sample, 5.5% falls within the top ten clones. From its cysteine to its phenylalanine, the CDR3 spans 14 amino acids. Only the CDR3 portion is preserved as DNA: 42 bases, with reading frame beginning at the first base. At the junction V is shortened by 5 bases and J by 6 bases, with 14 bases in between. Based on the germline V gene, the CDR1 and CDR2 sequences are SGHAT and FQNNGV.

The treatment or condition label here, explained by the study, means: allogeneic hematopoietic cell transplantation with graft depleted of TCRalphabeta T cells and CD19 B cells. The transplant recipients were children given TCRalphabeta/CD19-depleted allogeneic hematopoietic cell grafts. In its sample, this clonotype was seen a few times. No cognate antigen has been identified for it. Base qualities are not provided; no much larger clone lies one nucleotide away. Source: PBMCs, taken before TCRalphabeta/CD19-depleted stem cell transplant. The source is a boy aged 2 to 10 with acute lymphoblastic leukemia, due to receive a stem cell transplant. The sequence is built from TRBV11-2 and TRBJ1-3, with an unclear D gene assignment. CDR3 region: CASSRRERTNTIYF. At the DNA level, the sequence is TGTGCCAGCAGCCGTAGGGAGCGGACAAACACCATATATTTT.